What follows describes a single T cell receptor (beta chain). The antigen is not known. TCRdb called the multiplex PCR reads again in MiXCR, with one record for every CDR3 protein. The sample gives more than 50,000 distinct CDR3 sequences, 57% of which show up once; 15% to 20% is in the top ten. Trimming pared 1 base from V and 0 bases from J, leaving 13 bases between. Per germline, CDR1 GTSNPN and CDR2 SVGIG (reference sequence). This CDR3 comprises 17 residues. The sample comes from a study of breast tumors, draining lymph nodes, adjacent tissues. Findings of the study overall: Data fit most tumor T cells coming from lymph node, expanding in tumor. Tumor repertoires ranked between lymph nodes and nontumor tissue in diversity, with V and J gene preferences.

This chain uses TRBV30 with TRBJ2-6, with unresolved D. This receptor was identified in a female donor with breast cancer. Some clones in this sample may be carry-over from other donors' samples. Material for sequencing was breast tumor tissue. The CDR3 bases are TGTGCCTGGAGTGCGCCCGGGCTGTGCTCTGGGGCCAACGTCCTGACTTTC. The encoded protein is CAWSAPGLCSGANVLTF.